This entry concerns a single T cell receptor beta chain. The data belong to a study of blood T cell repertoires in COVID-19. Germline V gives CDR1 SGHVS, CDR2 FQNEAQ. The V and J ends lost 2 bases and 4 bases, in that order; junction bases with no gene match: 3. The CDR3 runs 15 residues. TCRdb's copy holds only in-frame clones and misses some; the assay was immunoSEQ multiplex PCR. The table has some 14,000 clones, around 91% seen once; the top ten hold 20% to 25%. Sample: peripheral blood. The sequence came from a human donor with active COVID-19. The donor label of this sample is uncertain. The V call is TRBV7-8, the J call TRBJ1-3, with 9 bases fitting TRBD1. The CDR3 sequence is CASSLYRGQGNTIYF. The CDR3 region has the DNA TGTGCCAGCAGCTTATACAGGGGGCAAGGAAACACCATATATTTT.